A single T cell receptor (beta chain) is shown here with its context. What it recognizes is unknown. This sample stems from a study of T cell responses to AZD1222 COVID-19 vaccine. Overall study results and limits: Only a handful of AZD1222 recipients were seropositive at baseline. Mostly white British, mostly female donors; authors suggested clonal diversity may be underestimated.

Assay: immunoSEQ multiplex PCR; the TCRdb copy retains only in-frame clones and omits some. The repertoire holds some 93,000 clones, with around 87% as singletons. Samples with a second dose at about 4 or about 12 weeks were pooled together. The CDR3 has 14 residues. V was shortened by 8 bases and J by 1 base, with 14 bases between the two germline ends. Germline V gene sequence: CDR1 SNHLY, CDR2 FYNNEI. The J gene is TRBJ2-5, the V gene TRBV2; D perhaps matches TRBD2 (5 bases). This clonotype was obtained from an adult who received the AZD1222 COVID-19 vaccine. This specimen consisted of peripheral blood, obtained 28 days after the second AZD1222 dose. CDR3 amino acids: CASGSYGLQETQYF. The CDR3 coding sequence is TGTGCCAGCGGGTCCTACGGACTCCAAGAGACCCAGTACTTC.